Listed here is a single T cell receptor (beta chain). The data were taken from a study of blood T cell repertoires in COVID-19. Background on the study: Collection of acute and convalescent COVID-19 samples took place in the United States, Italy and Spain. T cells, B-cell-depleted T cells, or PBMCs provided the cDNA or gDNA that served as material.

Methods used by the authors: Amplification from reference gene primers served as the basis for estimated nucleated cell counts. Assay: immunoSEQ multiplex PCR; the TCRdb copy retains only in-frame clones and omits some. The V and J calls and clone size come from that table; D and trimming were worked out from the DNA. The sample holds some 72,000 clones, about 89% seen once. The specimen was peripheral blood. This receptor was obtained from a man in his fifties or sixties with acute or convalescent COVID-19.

The CDR3 nucleotides are TGTGCTACATCACAGGGACTAGCGGACAATGAGCAGTTCTTC. Translation: CATSQGLADNEQFF. The gene calls are TRBV12-5 and TRBJ2-1, with TRBD2 identical over 11 bases. After removal of 10 bases from V and 5 bases from J, the junction contained 7 bases not matched to a gene. The CDR3 totals 14 residues. Germline loops: CDR1 LGHNT, CDR2 FRNRAP. Combining the CDR3 with reference TRBV12-5 and TRBJ2-1 gives the whole variable domain DARVTQTPRHKVTEMGQEVTMRCQPILGHNTVFWYRQTMMQGLELLAYFRNRAPLDDSGMPKDRFSAEMPDATLATLKIQPSEPRDSAVYFCATSQGLADNEQFFGPGTRLTVL.